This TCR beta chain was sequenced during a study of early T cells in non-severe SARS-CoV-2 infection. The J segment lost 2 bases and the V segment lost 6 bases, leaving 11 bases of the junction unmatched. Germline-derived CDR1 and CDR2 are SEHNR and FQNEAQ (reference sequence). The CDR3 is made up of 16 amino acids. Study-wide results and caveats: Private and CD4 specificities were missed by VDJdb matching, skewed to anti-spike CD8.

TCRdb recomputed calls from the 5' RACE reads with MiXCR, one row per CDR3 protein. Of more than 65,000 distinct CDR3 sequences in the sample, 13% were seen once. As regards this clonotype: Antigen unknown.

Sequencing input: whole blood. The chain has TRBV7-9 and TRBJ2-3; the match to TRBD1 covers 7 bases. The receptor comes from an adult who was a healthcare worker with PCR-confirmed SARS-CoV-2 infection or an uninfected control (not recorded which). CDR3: CASSYYRGEPTDTQYF. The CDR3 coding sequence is TGTGCCAGCAGTTACTACAGGGGAGAACCCACAGATACGCAGTATTTT.